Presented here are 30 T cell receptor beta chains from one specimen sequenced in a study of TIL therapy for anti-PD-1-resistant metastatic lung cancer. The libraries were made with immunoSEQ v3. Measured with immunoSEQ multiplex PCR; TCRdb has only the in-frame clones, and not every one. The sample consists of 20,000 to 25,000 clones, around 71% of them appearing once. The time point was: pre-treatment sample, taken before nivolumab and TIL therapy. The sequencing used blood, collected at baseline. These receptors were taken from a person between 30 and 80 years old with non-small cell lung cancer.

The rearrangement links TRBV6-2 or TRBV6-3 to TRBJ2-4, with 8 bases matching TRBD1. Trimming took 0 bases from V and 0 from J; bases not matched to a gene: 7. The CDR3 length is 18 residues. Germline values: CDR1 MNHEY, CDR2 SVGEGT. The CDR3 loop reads CASSYSDRDVLAKNIQYF. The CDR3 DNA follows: TGTGCCAGCAGTTACTCGGACAGGGATGTTTTAGCCAAAAACATTCAGTACTTC.

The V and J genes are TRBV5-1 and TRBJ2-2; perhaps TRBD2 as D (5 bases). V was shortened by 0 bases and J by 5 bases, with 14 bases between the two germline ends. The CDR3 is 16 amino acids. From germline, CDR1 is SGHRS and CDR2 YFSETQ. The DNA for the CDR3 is TGCGCCAGCAGCTTGGTATTGGCGGCGGGTACCGGGGAGCTGTTTTTT. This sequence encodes CASSLVLAAGTGELFF.

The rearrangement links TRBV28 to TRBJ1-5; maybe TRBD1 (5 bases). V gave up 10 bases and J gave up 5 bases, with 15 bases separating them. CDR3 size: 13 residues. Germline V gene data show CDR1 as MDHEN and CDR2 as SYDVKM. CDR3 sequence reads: CATSRGPYQPQHF. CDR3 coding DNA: TGTGCCACTTCGAGGGGACCCTATCAGCCCCAGCATTTT.

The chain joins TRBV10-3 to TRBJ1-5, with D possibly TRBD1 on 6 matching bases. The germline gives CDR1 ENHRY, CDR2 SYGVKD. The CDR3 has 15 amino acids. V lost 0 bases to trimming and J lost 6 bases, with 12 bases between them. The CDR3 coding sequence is TGTGCCATCAGTGAGTCCACCGGACAGTTTCAGCCCCAGCATTTT. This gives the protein CAISESTGQFQPQHF.

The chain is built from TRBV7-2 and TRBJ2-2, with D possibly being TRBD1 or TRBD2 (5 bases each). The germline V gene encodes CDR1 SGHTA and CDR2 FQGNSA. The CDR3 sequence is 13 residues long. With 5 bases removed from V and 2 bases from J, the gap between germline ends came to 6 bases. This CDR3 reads CASSRDNTGELFF. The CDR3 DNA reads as TGTGCCAGCAGCCGGGACAACACCGGGGAGCTGTTTTTT.

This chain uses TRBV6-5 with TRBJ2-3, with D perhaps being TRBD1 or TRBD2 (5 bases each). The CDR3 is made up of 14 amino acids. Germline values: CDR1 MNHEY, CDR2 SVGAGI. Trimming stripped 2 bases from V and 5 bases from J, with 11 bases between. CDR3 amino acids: CASSYRGVGDTQYF. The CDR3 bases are TGTGCCAGCAGTTACCGAGGGGTGGGAGATACGCAGTATTTT.

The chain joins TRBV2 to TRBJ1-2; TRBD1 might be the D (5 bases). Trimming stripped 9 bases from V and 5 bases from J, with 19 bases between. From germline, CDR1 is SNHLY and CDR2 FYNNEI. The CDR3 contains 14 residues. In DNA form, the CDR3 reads TGTGCCAGTAGAAGGGGAGAAGATAGGTATGGCTACACCTTC. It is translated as CASRRGEDRYGYTF. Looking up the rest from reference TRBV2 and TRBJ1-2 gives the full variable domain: EPEVTQTPSHQVTQMGQEVILRCVPISNHLYFYWYRQILGQKVEFLVSFYNNEISEKSEIFDDQFSVERPDGSNFTLKIRSTKLEDSAMYFCASRRGEDRYGYTFGSGTRLTVV.

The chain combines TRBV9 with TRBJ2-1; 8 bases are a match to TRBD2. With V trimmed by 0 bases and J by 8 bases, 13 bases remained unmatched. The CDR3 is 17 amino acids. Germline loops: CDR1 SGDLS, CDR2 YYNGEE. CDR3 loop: CASSVAPHRGGRYEQFF. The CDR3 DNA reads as TGTGCCAGCAGCGTAGCCCCACACCGGGGGGGCCGTTATGAGCAGTTCTTC.

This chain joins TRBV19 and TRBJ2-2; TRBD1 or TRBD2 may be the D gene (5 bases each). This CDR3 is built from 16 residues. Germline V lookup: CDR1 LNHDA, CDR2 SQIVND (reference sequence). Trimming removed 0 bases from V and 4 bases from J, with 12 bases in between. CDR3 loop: CASSIELQGPTGELFF. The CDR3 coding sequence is TGTGCCAGTAGTATAGAATTGCAGGGACCCACCGGGGAGCTGTTTTTT.

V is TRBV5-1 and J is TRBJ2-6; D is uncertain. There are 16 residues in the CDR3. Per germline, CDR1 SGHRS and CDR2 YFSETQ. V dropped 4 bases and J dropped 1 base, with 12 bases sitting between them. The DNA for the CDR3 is TGCGCCAGCAGCCCACTCGGCGGTTCTGGGGCCAACGTCCTGACTTTC. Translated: CASSPLGGSGANVLTF. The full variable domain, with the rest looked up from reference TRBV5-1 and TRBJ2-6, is KAGVTQTPRYLIKTRGQQVTLSCSPISGHRSVSWYQQTPGQGLQFLFEYFSETQRNKGNFPGRFSGRQFSNSRSEMNVSTLELGDSALYLCASSPLGGSGANVLTFGAGSRLTVL.

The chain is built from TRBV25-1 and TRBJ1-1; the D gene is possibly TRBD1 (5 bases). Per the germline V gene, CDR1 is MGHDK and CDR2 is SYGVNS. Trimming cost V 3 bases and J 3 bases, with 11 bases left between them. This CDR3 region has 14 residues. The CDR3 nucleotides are TGTGCCAGCAGTGAGACCGACAGTTACACTGAAGCTTTCTTT. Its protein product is CASSETDSYTEAFF.

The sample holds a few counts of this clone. The CDR3 is CASSSRYEQYF. Written as DNA, the CDR3 is TGTGCCAGCAGTTCCCGGTACGAGCAGTACTTC. The rearrangement joins TRBV27 to TRBJ2-7; unclear D gene. The CDR3 contains 11 residues. Germline loops: CDR1 MNHEY, CDR2 SMNVEV (reference sequence). Trimming took off 4 bases at V and 4 bases at J, with 5 bases between the two ends.

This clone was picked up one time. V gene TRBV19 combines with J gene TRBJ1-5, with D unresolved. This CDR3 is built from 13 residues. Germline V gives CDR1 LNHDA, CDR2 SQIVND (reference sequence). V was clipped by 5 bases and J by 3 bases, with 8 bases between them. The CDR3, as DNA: TGTGCCAGTAGTTCCCAGGACAATCAGCCCCAGCATTTT. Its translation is CASSSQDNQPQHF.

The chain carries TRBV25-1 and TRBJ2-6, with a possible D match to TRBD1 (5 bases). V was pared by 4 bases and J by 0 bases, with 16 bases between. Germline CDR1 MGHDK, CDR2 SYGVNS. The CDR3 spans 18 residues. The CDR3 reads CASSGTWGTHSGANVLTF. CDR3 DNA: TGTGCCAGCAGTGGAACCTGGGGCACCCACTCTGGGGCCAACGTCCTGACTTTC.

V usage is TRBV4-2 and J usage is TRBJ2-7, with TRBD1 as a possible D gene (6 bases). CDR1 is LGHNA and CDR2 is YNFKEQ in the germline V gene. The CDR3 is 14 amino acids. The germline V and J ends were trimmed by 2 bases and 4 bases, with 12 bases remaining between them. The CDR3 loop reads CASSQPGTTYEQYF. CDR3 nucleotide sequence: TGTGCCAGCAGCCAACCTGGGACAACTTACGAGCAGTACTTC.

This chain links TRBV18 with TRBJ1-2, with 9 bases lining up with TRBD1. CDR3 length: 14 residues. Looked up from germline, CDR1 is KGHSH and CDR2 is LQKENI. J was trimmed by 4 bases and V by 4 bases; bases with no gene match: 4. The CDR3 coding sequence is TGTGCCAGCTCACAATCGGGACAGGGCTATGGCTACACCTTC. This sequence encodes CASSQSGQGYGYTF.

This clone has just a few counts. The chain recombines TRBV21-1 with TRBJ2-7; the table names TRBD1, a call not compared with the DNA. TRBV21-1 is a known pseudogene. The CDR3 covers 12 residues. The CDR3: CASSKQSYEQYF. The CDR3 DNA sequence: TGTGCCAGCAGCAAACAATCCTACGAGCAGTACTTC.

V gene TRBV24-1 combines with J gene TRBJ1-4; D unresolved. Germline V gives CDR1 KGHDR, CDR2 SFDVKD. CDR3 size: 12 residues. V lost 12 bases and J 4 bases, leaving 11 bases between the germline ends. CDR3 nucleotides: TGTGCCCCCGGCAGAAGTAATGAAAAACTGTTTTTT. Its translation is CAPGRSNEKLFF.

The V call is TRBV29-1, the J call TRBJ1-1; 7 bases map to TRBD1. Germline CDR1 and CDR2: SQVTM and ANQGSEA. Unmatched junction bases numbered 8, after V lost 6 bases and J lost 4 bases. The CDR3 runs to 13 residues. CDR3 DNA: TGCAGCGTGACCAGGGGGTTCGGCACTGAAGCTTTCTTT. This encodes CSVTRGFGTEAFF.

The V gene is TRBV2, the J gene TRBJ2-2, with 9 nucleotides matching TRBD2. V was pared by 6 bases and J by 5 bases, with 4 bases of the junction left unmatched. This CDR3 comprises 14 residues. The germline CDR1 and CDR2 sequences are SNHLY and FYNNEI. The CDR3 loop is CASRPGLATGELFF. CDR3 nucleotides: TGTGCCAGCAGACCGGGACTAGCAACCGGGGAGCTGTTTTTT.

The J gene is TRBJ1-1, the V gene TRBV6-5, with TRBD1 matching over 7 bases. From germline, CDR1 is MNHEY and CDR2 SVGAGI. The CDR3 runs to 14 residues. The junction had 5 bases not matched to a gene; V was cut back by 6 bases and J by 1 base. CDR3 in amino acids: CASRPRQGNTEAFF. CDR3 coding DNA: TGTGCCAGCAGACCCAGACAGGGGAACACTGAAGCTTTCTTT.

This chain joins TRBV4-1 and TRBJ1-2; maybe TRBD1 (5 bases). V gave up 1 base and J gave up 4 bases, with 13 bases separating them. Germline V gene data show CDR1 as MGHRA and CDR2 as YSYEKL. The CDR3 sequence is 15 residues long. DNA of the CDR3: TGCGCCAGCAGCCAAGGACCCCGGGGACCCTATGGCTACACCTTC. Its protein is CASSQGPRGPYGYTF.

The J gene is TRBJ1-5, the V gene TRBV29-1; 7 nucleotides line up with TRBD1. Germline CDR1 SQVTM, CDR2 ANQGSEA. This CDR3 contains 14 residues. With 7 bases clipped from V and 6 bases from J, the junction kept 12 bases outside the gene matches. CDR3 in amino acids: CSALSTGVGQPQHF. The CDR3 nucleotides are TGCAGCGCTCTATCTACAGGGGTCGGTCAGCCCCAGCATTTT.

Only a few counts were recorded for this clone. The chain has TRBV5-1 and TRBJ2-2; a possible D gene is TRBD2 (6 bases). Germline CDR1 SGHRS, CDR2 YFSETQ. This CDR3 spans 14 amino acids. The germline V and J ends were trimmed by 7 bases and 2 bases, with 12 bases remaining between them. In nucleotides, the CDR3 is TGCGCCAGCCGTAGCGGCCTAAACACCGGGGAGCTGTTTTTT. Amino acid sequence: CASRSGLNTGELFF.

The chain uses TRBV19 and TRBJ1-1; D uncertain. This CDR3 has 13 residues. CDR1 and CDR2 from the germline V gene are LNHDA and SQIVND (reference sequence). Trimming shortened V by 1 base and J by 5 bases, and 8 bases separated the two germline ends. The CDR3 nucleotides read TGTGCCAGTAGTATAGGATCCGTTACTGAAGCTTTCTTT. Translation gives CASSIGSVTEAFF.

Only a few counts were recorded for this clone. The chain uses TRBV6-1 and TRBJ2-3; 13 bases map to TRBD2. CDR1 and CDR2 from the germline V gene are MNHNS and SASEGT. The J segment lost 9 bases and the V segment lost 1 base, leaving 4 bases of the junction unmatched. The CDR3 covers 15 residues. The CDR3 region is CASSEELAGGNTQYF. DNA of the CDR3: TGTGCCAGCAGTGAAGAACTAGCGGGAGGGAACACGCAGTATTTT.

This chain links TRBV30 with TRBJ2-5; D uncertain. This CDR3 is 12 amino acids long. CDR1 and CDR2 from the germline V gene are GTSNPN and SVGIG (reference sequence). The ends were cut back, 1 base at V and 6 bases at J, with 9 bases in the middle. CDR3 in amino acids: CAWSELGKTQYF. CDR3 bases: TGTGCCTGGAGTGAGCTGGGGAAGACCCAGTACTTC.

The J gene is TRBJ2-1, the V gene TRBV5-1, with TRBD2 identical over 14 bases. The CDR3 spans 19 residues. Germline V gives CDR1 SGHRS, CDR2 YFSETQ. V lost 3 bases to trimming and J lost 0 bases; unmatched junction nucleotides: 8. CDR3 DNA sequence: TGCGCCAGCAGCTCTTCCGGACTAGCGGGAGGCCGCTCCTACAATGAGCAGTTCTTC. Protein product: CASSSSGLAGGRSYNEQFF.

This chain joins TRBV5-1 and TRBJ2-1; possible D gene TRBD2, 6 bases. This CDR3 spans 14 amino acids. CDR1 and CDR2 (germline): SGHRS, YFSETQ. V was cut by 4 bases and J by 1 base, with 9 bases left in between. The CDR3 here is CASSRLESYNEQFF. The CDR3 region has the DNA TGCGCCAGCAGCAGACTAGAATCCTACAATGAGCAGTTCTTC.

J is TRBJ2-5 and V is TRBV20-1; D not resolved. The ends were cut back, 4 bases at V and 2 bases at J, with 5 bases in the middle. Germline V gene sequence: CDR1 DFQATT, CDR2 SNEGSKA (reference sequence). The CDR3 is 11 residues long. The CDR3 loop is CSAIIQETQYF. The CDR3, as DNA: TGCAGTGCTATTATACAAGAGACCCAGTACTTC.